In this sample, the clone carrying this T cell receptor (beta chain) is large. The data derive from a study of T cells after posttransplantation cyclophosphamide. Cyclophosphamide on days +3 and +4 followed busulfan-fludarabine conditioning and a marrow graft. The method was immunoSEQ multiplex PCR; TCRdb's version includes in-frame clones alone and lacks a portion of them. In the table there are some 8,500 clones, about 84% of which are singletons. V trimming: 1 base; J trimming: 0 bases; junction bases outside the gene matches: 15. The CDR3 consists of 20 residues. Germline CDR1 and CDR2: LGHNA and YSLEER.

Material: PBMCs, obtained after allogeneic stem cell transplant with posttransplant cyclophosphamide. V and J are TRBV4-3 and TRBJ1-3; 7 nucleotides match TRBD1. This receptor was identified in a female patient in her thirties or forties who received an allogeneic stem cell transplant from an unrelated donor, was CMV-positive, and had no GVHD. The graft donor may have given rise to some T cells. The CDR3: CASSQGIGTEGWGSGNTIYF. The CDR3 DNA follows: TGCGCCAGCAGCCAAGGGATCGGGACAGAAGGATGGGGCTCTGGAAACACCATATATTTT.